This entry features one T cell receptor beta chain sequence. Its antigen remains unidentified. Resections removed during corrective heart surgery provided the thymus tissue used. Libraries were prepared by immunoSEQ multiplex PCR; TCRdb keeps only in-frame clonotypes and omits some of them. The repertoire holds 120,000 or so clones, 90% to 95% seen once, with around 0.025% in the top ten. The data were obtained in a study of human thymus T cells. Whole-study results and caveats: V and J genes seemed to be used with bias in thymic and blood repertoires. Related reports documented highly overlapping thymic repertoires among unrelated individuals.

The sequenced material came from thymus tissue. The receptor comes from a boy under three years old with a congenital heart defect but otherwise immunologically healthy.

CDR3 bases: TGTGCTAGTGGACCTGGACAGGGATGGGAGACCCAGTACTTC. Translation gives CASGPGQGWETQYF. This chain links TRBV12-5 with TRBJ2-5; 8 nucleotides align to TRBD1. Germline V gene sequence: CDR1 LGHNT, CDR2 FRNRAP. V shed 6 bases and J 5 bases; nucleotides not matched to a gene: 8. The CDR3 has 14 residues.